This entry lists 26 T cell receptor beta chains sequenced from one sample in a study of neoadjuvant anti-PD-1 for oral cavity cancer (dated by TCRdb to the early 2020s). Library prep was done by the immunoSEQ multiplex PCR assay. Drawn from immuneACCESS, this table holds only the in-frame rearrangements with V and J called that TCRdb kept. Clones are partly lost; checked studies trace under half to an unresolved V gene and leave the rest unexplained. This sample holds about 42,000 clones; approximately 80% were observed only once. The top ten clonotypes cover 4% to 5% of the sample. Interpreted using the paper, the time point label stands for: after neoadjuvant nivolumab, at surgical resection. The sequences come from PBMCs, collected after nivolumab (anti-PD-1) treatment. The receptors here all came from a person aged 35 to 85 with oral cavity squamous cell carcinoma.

CDR3 protein: CASSARQRSYNEQFF. The DNA for the CDR3 is TGTGCCAGCAGTGCCCGACAGCGATCCTACAATGAGCAGTTCTTC. The rearrangement joins TRBV25-1 to TRBJ2-1; tentatively, D is TRBD1 (5 bases). The CDR3 has 15 amino acids. Germline lookup yields CDR1 MGHDK and CDR2 SYGVNS. The V end lost 4 bases, the J end lost 1 base, and 11 bases lay between the germline ends.

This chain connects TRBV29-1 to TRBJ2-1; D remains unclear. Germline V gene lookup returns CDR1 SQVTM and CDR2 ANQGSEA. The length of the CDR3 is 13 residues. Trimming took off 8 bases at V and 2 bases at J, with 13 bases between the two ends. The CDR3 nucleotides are TGCAGCCTCCGGGTCAAAACCTACAATGAGCAGTTCTTC. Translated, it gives CSLRVKTYNEQFF.

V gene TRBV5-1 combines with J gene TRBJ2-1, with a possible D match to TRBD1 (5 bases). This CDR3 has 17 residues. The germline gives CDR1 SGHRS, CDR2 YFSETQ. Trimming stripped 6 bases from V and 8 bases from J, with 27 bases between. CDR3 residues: CASTPSAKRPWGDEQFF. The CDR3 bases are TGCGCCAGCACCCCCAGTGCAAAAAGGCCTTGGGGCGATGAGCAGTTCTTC.

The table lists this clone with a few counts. The CDR3: CASSLQGFDTGELFF. Here the CDR3 DNA reads TGCGCCAGCAGCTTACAGGGATTTGACACCGGGGAGCTGTTTTTT. The gene calls are TRBV5-1 and TRBJ2-2, with TRBD1 as a possible D gene (6 bases). The CDR3 runs to 15 residues. V lost 2 bases and J 3 bases, leaving 11 bases between the germline ends. Germline CDR1 SGHRS, CDR2 YFSETQ.

CDR3 sequence: CAGGQGQGSNEQYF. The CDR3 DNA reads as TGTGCCGGGGGGCAGGGACAGGGTAGCAACGAGCAGTACTTC. This chain links TRBV28 with TRBJ2-7; 9 bases are shared with TRBD1. With V trimmed by 11 bases and J by 5 bases, 13 bases remained unmatched. The CDR3 is 14 residues long. Germline loops: CDR1 MDHEN, CDR2 SYDVKM.

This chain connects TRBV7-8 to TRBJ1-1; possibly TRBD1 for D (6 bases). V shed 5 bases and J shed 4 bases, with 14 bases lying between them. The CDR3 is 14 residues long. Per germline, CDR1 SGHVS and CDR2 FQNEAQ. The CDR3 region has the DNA TGTGCCAGCAGCCCAAGCCGGGACATCACTGAAGCTTTCTTT. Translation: CASSPSRDITEAFF.

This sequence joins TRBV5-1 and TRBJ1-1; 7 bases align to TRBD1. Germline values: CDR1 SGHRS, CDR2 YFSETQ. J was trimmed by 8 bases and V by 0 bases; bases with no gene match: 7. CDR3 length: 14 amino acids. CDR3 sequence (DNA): TGCGCCAGCAGCTTGGCCACAGGGGACTCAGAAGCTTTCTTT. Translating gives CASSLATGDSEAFF.

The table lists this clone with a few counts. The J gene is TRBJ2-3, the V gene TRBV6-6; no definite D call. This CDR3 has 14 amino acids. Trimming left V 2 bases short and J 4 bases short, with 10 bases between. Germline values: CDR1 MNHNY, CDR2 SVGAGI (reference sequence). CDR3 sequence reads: CASSYDSPPDTQYF. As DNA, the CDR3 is TGTGCCAGCAGTTACGATTCCCCTCCAGATACGCAGTATTTT.

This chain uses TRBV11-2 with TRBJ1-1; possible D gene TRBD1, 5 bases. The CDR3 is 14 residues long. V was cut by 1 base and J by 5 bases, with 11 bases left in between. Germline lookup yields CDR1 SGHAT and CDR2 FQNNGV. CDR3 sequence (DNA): TGTGCCAGCAGCTTAGCGCTTCAGGGAACTGAAGCTTTCTTT. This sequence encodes CASSLALQGTEAFF.

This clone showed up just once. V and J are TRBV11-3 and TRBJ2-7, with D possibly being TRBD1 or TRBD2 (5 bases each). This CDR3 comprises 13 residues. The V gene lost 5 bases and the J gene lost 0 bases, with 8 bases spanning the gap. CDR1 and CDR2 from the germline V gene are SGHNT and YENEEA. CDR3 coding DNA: TGTGCCAGCAGCCCAGGGAGCTCCTACGAGCAGTACTTC. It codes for CASSPGSSYEQYF.

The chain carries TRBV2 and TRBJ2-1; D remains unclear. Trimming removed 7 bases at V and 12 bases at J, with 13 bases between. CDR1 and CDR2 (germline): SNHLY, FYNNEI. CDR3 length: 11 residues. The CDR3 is CASIGGDGQFF. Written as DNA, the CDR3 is TGTGCCAGCATAGGTGGAGACGGGCAGTTCTTC.

The CDR3 nucleotides are TGTGCCAGCAGCGTGCAGGGGGCGAACACTGAAGCTTTCTTT. The encoded protein is CASSVQGANTEAFF. This chain links TRBV9 with TRBJ1-1; 8 bases agree with TRBD1. V lost 2 bases and J lost 1; bases outside the gene matches: 1. The CDR3 runs 14 residues. The V gene's germline CDR1 is SGDLS and CDR2 YYNGEE.

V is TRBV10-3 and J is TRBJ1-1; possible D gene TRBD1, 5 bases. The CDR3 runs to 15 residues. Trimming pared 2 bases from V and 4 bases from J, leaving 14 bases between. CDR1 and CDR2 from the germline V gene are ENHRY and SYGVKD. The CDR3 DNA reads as TGTGCCATCAGTGAGGGGAAGGGGTGGGCCACTGAAGCTTTCTTT. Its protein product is CAISEGKGWATEAFF.

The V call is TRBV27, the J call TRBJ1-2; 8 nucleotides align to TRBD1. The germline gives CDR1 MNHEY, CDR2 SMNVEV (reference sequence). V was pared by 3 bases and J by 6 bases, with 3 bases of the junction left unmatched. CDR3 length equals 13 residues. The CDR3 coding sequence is TGTGCCAGCAGTTTCCTGACAGGGGATGGCTACACCTTC. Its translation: CASSFLTGDGYTF.

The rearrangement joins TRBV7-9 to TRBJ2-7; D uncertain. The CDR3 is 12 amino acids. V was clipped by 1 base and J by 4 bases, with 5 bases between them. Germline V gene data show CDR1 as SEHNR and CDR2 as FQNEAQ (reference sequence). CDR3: CASSLDVYEQYF. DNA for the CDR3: TGTGCCAGCAGCTTAGACGTATACGAGCAGTACTTC.

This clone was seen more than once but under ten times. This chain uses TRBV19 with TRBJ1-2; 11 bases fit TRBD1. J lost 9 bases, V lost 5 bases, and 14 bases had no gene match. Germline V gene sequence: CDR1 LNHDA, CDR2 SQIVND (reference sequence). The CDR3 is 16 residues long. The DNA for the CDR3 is TGTGCCAGTAGTCCCTGGGACAGGGGGGGACTCCAGAGCTACACCTTC. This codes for CASSPWDRGGLQSYTF.

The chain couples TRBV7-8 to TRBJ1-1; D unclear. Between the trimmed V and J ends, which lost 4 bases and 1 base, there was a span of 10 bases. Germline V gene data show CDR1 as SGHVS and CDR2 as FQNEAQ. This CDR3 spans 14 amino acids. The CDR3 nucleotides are TGTGCCAGCAGCTCCTCCGGGAGGAACACTGAAGCTTTCTTT. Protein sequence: CASSSSGRNTEAFF.

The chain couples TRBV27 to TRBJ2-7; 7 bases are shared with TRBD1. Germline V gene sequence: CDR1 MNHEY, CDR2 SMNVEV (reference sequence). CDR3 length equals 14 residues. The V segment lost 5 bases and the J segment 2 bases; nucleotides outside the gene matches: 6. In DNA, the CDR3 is TGTGCCAGCAGTCCCCAGACAGGGCCCTACGAGCAGTACTTC. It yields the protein CASSPQTGPYEQYF.

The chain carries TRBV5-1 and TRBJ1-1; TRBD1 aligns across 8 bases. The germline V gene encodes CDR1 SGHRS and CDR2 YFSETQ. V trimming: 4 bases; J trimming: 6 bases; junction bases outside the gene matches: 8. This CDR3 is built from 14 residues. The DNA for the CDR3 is TGCGCCAGCAGCCATGGGACAGGCGGGGCTGAAGCTTTCTTT. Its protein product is CASSHGTGGAEAFF.

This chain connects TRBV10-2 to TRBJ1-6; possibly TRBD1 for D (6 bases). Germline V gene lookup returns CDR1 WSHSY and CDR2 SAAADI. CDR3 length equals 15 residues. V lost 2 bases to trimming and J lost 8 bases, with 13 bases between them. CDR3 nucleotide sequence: TGCGCCAGCAGTGAGACAGGGCGGGGAGATTCACCCCTCCACTTT. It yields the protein CASSETGRGDSPLHF.

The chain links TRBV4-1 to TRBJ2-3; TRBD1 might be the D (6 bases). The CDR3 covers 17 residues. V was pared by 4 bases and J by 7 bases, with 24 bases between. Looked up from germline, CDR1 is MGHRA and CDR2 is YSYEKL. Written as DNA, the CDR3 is TGCGCCAGCAGCCTCAGGCGGGTCGGGCAGGGGACAAATACGCAGTATTTT. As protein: CASSLRRVGQGTNTQYF.

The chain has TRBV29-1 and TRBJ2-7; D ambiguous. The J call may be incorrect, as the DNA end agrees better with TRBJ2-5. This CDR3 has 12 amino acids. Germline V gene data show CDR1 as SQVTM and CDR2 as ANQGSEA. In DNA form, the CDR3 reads TGCAGCGTTGCTTATGTCCAAGAGACCCAGTACTTC. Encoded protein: CSVAYVQETQYF.

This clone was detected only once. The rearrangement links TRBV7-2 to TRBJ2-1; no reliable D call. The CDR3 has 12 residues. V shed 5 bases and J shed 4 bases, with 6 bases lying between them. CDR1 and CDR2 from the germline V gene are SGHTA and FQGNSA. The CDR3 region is CASSLGYNEQFF. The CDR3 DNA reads TGTGCCAGCAGCCTGGGTTACAATGAGCAGTTCTTC.

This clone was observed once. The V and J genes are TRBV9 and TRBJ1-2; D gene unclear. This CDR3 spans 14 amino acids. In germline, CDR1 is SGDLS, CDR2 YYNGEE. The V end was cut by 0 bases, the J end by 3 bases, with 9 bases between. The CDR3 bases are TGTGCCAGCAGCGTAGGTATTGACCACTATGGCTACACCTTC. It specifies CASSVGIDHYGYTF.

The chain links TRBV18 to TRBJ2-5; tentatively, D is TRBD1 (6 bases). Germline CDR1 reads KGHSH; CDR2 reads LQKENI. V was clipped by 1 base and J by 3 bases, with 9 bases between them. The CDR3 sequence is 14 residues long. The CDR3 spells CASSPLGQEETQYF. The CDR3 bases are TGTGCCAGCTCACCACTGGGACAAGAAGAGACCCAGTACTTC. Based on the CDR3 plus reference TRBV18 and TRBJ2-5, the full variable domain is NAGVMQNPRHLVRRRGQEARLRCSPMKGHSHVYWYRQLPEEGLKFMVYLQKENIIDESGMPKERFSAEFPKEGPSILRIQQVVRGDSAAYFCASSPLGQEETQYFGPGTRLLVL.

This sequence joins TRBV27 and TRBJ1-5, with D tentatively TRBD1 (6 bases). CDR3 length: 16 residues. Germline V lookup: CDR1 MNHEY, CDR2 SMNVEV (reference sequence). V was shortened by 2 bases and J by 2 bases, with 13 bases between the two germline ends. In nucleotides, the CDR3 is TGTGCCAGCAGTTTAGGAGGGGGGCAGGGCAATCAGCCCCAGCATTTT. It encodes CASSLGGGQGNQPQHF.